Each of the 19 T cell receptor beta chains below was sequenced from the same sample in a study of Tregs in tolerant kidney transplant recipients. Sequenced by immunoSEQ multiplex PCR; TCRdb stores in-frame clones only, minus some. The sample includes 90,000 or so clones, 90% to 95% seen only once; the top ten take over 4%. The sample consisted of CD8+ T cells from blood. The receptors shown here come from a human donor in good health.

This chain connects TRBV5-6 to TRBJ2-7, with D possibly being TRBD1 (5 bases). V was shortened by 0 bases and J by 3 bases, with 7 bases between the two germline ends. Germline assignment: CDR1 SGHDT and CDR2 YYEEEE. There are 13 residues in the CDR3. The CDR3 DNA follows: TGTGCCAGCAGCTTGGACAGGCTCTACGAGCAGTACTTC. This translates into CASSLDRLYEQYF.

This clone was seen a single time. V is TRBV9 and J is TRBJ2-7; 11 nucleotides agree with TRBD1. Germline V lookup: CDR1 SGDLS, CDR2 YYNGEE. The CDR3 totals 14 residues. J lost 2 bases, V lost 4 bases, and 2 bases had no gene match. CDR3 coding DNA: TGTGCCAGCAGCTCGGGACAGGGGGCCTACGAGCAGTACTTC. Its translation: CASSSGQGAYEQYF.

CDR3 sequence: CASSKDGKDTGNQPQHF. CDR3 coding DNA: TGTGCCAGCAGCAAAGATGGGAAGGATACGGGCAATCAGCCCCAGCATTTT. The chain recombines TRBV21-1 with TRBJ1-5. TRBV21-1 is noted as a pseudogene. This CDR3 contains 17 residues.

This chain links TRBV7-8 with TRBJ2-2; 8 bases agree with TRBD1. Trimming removed 10 bases from V and 0 bases from J; junction bases left unmatched: 4. This CDR3 has 14 residues. Germline CDR1 SGHVS, CDR2 FQNEAQ. CDR3 DNA sequence: TGTGCCATCGTGACAGGGGCGAACACCGGGGAGCTGTTTTTT. Translated, it gives CAIVTGANTGELFF.

This chain connects TRBV2 to TRBJ2-5; D is possibly TRBD1 (6 bases). Germline CDR1 reads SNHLY; CDR2 reads FYNNEI. The germline V and J ends were trimmed by 10 bases and 7 bases, with 16 bases remaining between them. This CDR3 is 12 amino acids long. The CDR3 coding sequence is TGTGCCAACCAGGGGCCGGCTGGGACCCAGTACTTC. It encodes CANQGPAGTQYF. Full variable domain (remainder filled in from reference TRBV2 and TRBJ2-5): EPEVTQTPSHQVTQMGQEVILRCVPISNHLYFYWYRQILGQKVEFLVSFYNNEISEKSEIFDDQFSVERPDGSNFTLKIRSTKLEDSAMYFCANQGPAGTQYFGPGTRLLVL.

The chain couples TRBV27 to TRBJ2-2, with a weak D call TRBD1 (6 bases). CDR3 length: 14 residues. CDR1 and CDR2 (germline): MNHEY, SMNVEV (reference sequence). V dropped 2 bases and J dropped 7 bases, with 11 bases sitting between them. As DNA, the CDR3 is TGTGCCAGCAGTTTACTGGGGGCTGGCGGGGAGCTGTTTTTT. The encoded protein is CASSLLGAGGELFF.

The rearrangement uses TRBV15 and TRBJ2-5; 10 bases align to TRBD1. J gave up 4 bases and V 4 bases, and 6 bases lay outside the gene matches. CDR1 and CDR2 from the germline V gene are LNHNV and YYDKDF (reference sequence). The CDR3 extends over 15 amino acids. CDR3 sequence reads: CATSNPGQGRETQYF. The CDR3 DNA is TGTGCCACCAGCAATCCGGGACAGGGGAGAGAGACCCAGTACTTC.

The CDR3: CASSLASTGGYTF. CDR3 nucleotides: TGTGCCAGCAGCTTAGCGTCAACCGGCGGCTACACCTTC. V usage is TRBV11-2 and J usage is TRBJ1-2; D not certain. The CDR3 is 13 residues long. Trimming took 1 base from V and 8 from J, leaving 11 bases between them. The germline V gene has CDR1 SGHAT and CDR2 FQNNGV. Looking up the rest from reference TRBV11-2 and TRBJ1-2 gives the full variable domain: EAGVAQSPRYKIIEKRQSVAFWCNPISGHATLYWYQQILGQGPKLLIQFQNNGVVDDSQLPKDRFSAERLKGVDSTLKIQPAKLEDSAVYLCASSLASTGGYTFGSGTRLTVV.

The rearrangement links TRBV5-1 to TRBJ2-7; 8 nucleotides line up with TRBD2. J lost 6 bases, V lost 1 base, and 12 bases had no gene match. CDR1 and CDR2 (germline): SGHRS, YFSETQ. This CDR3 has 16 residues. As DNA, the CDR3 is TGCGCCAGCAGCTTGTCACCGGGACTAGGGGTCGTCGAGCAGTACTTC. It is translated as CASSLSPGLGVVEQYF.

CDR3 protein: CASSLPLAGGPNTGELFF. The CDR3 DNA is TGTGCCAGCAGCCTCCCGCTAGCGGGGGGGCCGAACACCGGGGAGCTGTTTTTT. The chain is built from TRBV9 and TRBJ2-2; 12 bases line up with TRBD2. Germline trimming cut 4 bases from V and 0 bases from J; bases unmatched to any gene: 7. The germline V gene has CDR1 SGDLS and CDR2 YYNGEE. CDR3 length: 18 amino acids.

This chain uses TRBV19 with TRBJ1-5, with D unclear. CDR1 LNHDA and CDR2 SQIVND come from the germline V gene (reference sequence). CDR3 length: 17 amino acids. Trimming removed 0 bases at V and 4 bases at J, with 16 bases between. The CDR3, as DNA: TGTGCCAGTAGTATAGATCCCTTGAGGGTTCGGAATCAGCCCCAGCATTTT. Residues: CASSIDPLRVRNQPQHF.

V gene TRBV7-8 combines with J gene TRBJ2-5; TRBD2 matches at 8 bases. This CDR3 has 14 amino acids. Trimming removed 3 bases from V and 3 bases from J; junction bases left unmatched: 3. CDR1 is SGHVS, CDR2 FQNEAQ, per germline. CDR3 bases: TGTGCCAGCAGCTTCCCGGGAGGGGAAGAGACCCAGTACTTC. Translating it yields CASSFPGGEETQYF.

V usage is TRBV6-1 and J usage is TRBJ1-5, with 12 positions matching TRBD1. CDR1 MNHNS and CDR2 SASEGT come from the germline V gene. Germline trimming cut 6 bases from V and 7 bases from J; bases unmatched to any gene: 4. CDR3 length: 14 residues. The CDR3 loop is CASSGTGGRQPQHF. The CDR3 nucleotides read TGTGCCAGCAGCGGGACAGGGGGCCGGCAGCCCCAGCATTTT.

This clone came up once. The CDR3 loop reads CASSSPGLAVGQFF. CDR3 nucleotide sequence: TGTGCCAGCAGCTCCCCGGGACTAGCTGTAGGGCAGTTCTTC. The chain links TRBV5-4 to TRBJ2-1; TRBD2 aligns across 9 bases. Looked up from germline, CDR1 is SGHNT and CDR2 is YYREEE (reference sequence). Trimming removed 3 bases from V and 12 bases from J; junction bases left unmatched: 10. There are 14 residues in the CDR3.

The chain links TRBV11-2 to TRBJ2-7; D unresolved. This CDR3 comprises 15 residues. Germline V lookup: CDR1 SGHAT, CDR2 FQNNGV. Trimming shortened V by 5 bases and J by 3 bases, and 17 bases separated the two germline ends. The CDR3 loop reads CASSLYYGPGYEQYF. CDR3 bases: TGTGCCAGCAGCCTCTACTATGGACCGGGCTACGAGCAGTACTTC.

The chain uses TRBV6-6 and TRBJ1-5; D unclear. Germline-derived CDR1 and CDR2 are MNHNY and SVGAGI (reference sequence). The CDR3 is 15 amino acids. V shed 0 bases and J shed 1 base, with 7 bases lying between them. The CDR3 DNA reads TGTGCCAGCAGTTACTCGGACGAGAGCAATCAGCCCCAGCATTTT. This translates into CASSYSDESNQPQHF.

In its sample, this clone was seen a few times. The CDR3 here is CASSLEGVAREQYF. DNA for the CDR3: TGTGCCAGCAGCTTAGAGGGAGTGGCCCGCGAGCAGTACTTC. V usage is TRBV7-9 and J usage is TRBJ2-7; a weak D match, TRBD2 (5 bases). Germline V gives CDR1 SEHNR, CDR2 FQNEAQ (reference sequence). V lost 1 base, J lost 6 bases, and 13 bases lay in between. The CDR3 sequence is 14 residues long.

This chain joins TRBV7-2 and TRBJ2-3, with TRBD2 matching over 7 bases. The CDR3 sequence is 15 residues long. The trim removed 5 bases at V and 6 bases at J, leaving 11 bases unmatched. Germline CDR1 and CDR2: SGHTA and FQGNSA. CDR3 sequence (DNA): TGTGCCAGCAGCCCCCAGCGGGGAGACCCCGATACGCAGTATTTT. Protein: CASSPQRGDPDTQYF.

The rearrangement uses TRBV14 and TRBJ2-3, with D possibly being TRBD2 (6 bases). Germline V gives CDR1 SGHDN, CDR2 FVKESK. Between the trimmed V and J ends, which lost 4 bases and 0 bases, there was a span of 11 bases. This CDR3 has 15 residues. CDR3 sequence reads: CASSLIADSTDTQYF. The CDR3 DNA is TGTGCCAGCAGCCTTATAGCGGACAGCACAGATACGCAGTATTTT.